This T cell receptor (beta chain) is from a study of blood T cell repertoires in COVID-19. About the study: PBMCs, B-cell-depleted T cells, or T cells were the source of the cDNA or gDNA that made up the material.

CDR3 length: 13 residues. V lost 10 bases and J lost 3, with 15 bases in between. The germline gives CDR1 SGHTA, CDR2 FQGNSA. In the original analysis: Reference gene primer amplification yielded estimated nucleated cell counts. Profiled with immunoSEQ multiplex PCR; TCRdb holds only in-frame clones, not every one. V and J calls and clone size are those listed in that table; D and trimming were worked out from the DNA. The table lists tens of thousands of clones, approximately 86% of them singletons. This clonotype originated in a man in his sixties with acute or convalescent COVID-19. The chain couples TRBV7-2 to TRBJ1-2; D ambiguous. Sequences were obtained from peripheral blood. The CDR3 DNA sequence: TGTGCCACCGGTGGCAGGATTGACTATGGCTACACCTTC. Translating it yields CATGGRIDYGYTF.